The 15 T cell receptor beta chains below come from one sample, sequenced in a study of Graves' ophthalmopathy and Graves' hyperthyroidism (dated by TCRdb to the late 2010s). Data came from an Illumina HiSeq 2000. For repertoire sequencing, TCR beta CDR3 regions were amplified from RNA transcripts. A first-round RT-PCR used HTBI primers with the Qiagen OneStep RT-PCR kit, followed by a second-round multiplex PCR, size selection and purification. The public reads were run again by TCRdb, first through fastp at Q25 and then through MiXCR, and only productive beta chains were kept. Every distinct CDR3 protein forms one entry, paired with its most common genes and DNA. This sample has 400,000 or so distinct CDR3 sequences in its table, and approximately 17% of those were observed once. Jointly, the top ten make up approximately 2.4% of the sample. Source material: peripheral blood. The receptors were gathered from an adult woman with stable Graves' hyperthyroidism.

The DNA of the CDR3 is TGTGCCAGCAGCATGGGCGGGGGGCCTGAAGCTTTCTTT. Its protein product is CASSMGGGPEAFF. V gene TRBV11-2 combines with J gene TRBJ1-1; D possibly corresponds to TRBD1 (6 bases). V gave up 5 bases and J gave up 6 bases, with 13 bases separating them. Germline V lookup: CDR1 SGHAT, CDR2 FQNNGV. This CDR3 contains 13 residues. Looking up the rest from reference TRBV11-2 and TRBJ1-1 gives the full variable domain: EAGVAQSPRYKIIEKRQSVAFWCNPISGHATLYWYQQILGQGPKLLIQFQNNGVVDDSQLPKDRFSAERLKGVDSTLKIQPAKLEDSAVYLCASSMGGGPEAFFGQGTRLTVV.

This clonotype was seen a handful of times. V and J are TRBV5-1 and TRBJ2-7, with 9 nucleotides matching TRBD1. This CDR3 region has 15 residues. Germline-derived CDR1 and CDR2 are SGHRS and YFSETQ. The trim removed 4 bases at V and 0 bases at J, leaving 5 bases unmatched. The CDR3: CASSPDRGYSYEQYF. CDR3 DNA sequence: TGCGCCAGCAGCCCGGACAGGGGCTACTCCTACGAGCAGTACTTC. The full variable domain, rest sourced from reference TRBV5-1 and TRBJ2-7, is KAGVTQTPRYLIKTRGQQVTLSCSPISGHRSVSWYQQTPGQGLQFLFEYFSETQRNKGNFPGRFSGRQFSNSRSEMNVSTLELGDSALYLCASSPDRGYSYEQYFGPGTRLTVT.

This clonotype appeared many times. This sequence joins TRBV30 and TRBJ2-7, with D uncertain. This CDR3 contains 15 residues. Germline V gene data show CDR1 as GTSNPN and CDR2 as SVGIG (reference sequence). V lost 2 bases, J lost 2 bases, and 16 bases lay in between. CDR3 region: CAWSRRAEIPYEQYF. As DNA, the CDR3 is TGTGCCTGGAGTCGCCGGGCCGAAATTCCCTACGAGCAGTACTTC.

This clonotype was observed many times. The gene calls are TRBV15 and TRBJ1-6; D might be TRBD1 (6 bases). V gave up 8 bases and J gave up 6 bases, with 14 bases separating them. The germline V gene has CDR1 LNHNV and CDR2 YYDKDF (reference sequence). The CDR3 is 14 amino acids. The CDR3 sequence is CATSEQGLNSPLHF. The DNA of the CDR3 is TGTGCCACCTCCGAACAGGGACTTAATTCACCCCTCCACTTT.

This clonotype has ten or more counts. The rearrangement links TRBV5-1 to TRBJ1-3; unclear D gene. Germline assignment: CDR1 SGHRS and CDR2 YFSETQ. Trimming took off 0 bases at V and 10 bases at J, with 11 bases between the two ends. This CDR3 comprises 13 residues. In nucleotides, the CDR3 is TGCGCCAGCAGCTTGGAAGGGAGTACAACCATATATTTT. This encodes CASSLEGSTTIYF.

This clonotype turned up a few times. This may come from a read error, since a much larger clone is one base off. This chain joins TRBV2 and TRBJ2-7, with 9 bases fitting TRBD2. CDR1 is SNHLY and CDR2 is FYNNEI in the germline V gene. This CDR3 comprises 14 residues. The CDR3 nucleotides are TGTTCCAGCAGTACCGGGACTAGCTTCGGTGAGCAGTACTTC. The encoded protein is CSSSTGTSFGEQYF.

This clonotype appeared many times. The genes are TRBV28 and TRBJ2-5; a weak D match, TRBD1 (5 bases). V lost 7 bases to trimming and J lost 5 bases, with 14 bases between them. There are 13 residues in the CDR3. Germline V gives CDR1 MDHEN, CDR2 SYDVKM. The CDR3 loop is CASNGPGRETQYF. The CDR3 nucleotides are TGTGCCAGCAATGGTCCAGGGCGGGAGACCCAGTACTTC.

This clonotype appeared many times. The chain has TRBV11-2 and TRBJ2-7; 9 bases fit TRBD2. Germline V gene sequence: CDR1 SGHAT, CDR2 FQNNGV. Germline trimming cut 0 bases from V and 5 bases from J; bases unmatched to any gene: 5. This CDR3 comprises 15 residues. CDR3 protein: CASSLDFSGRNEQYF. CDR3 bases: TGTGCCAGCAGCTTAGATTTTAGCGGGAGAAACGAGCAGTACTTC.

The chain links TRBV5-5 to TRBJ2-4; D possibly corresponds to TRBD1 (6 bases). Trimming took 0 bases from V and 1 from J, leaving 14 bases between them. CDR3 size: 17 residues. CDR1 and CDR2 from the germline V gene are SGHKS and YYEKEE (reference sequence). This CDR3 is CASSLGPDRWAKNIQYF. The CDR3 nucleotides read TGTGCCAGCAGCTTGGGCCCTGACAGGTGGGCCAAAAACATTCAGTACTTC.

This clonotype showed up many times. This rearrangement joins TRBV6-5 to TRBJ2-6; 13 bases align to TRBD2. Trimming removed 7 bases from V and 1 base from J; junction bases left unmatched: 13. Per germline, CDR1 MNHEY and CDR2 SVGAGI. The CDR3 contains 20 residues. In nucleotides, the CDR3 is TGTGCCAGCACCGCCACCTATTTGACTAGCGGGGGGTCTGGGGCCAACGTCCTGACTTTC. This translates into CASTATYLTSGGSGANVLTF.

This clonotype occurred a few times. The V gene is TRBV19, the J gene TRBJ2-2; TRBD2 matches at 7 bases. The CDR3 sequence is 16 residues long. The germline V gene has CDR1 LNHDA and CDR2 SQIVND (reference sequence). The ends lost 5 bases at V and 4 bases at J; junction bases unmatched: 10. The CDR3 spells CASSPRTRLGTGELFF. The DNA for the CDR3 is TGTGCCAGTAGTCCACGGACTAGATTGGGCACCGGGGAGCTGTTTTTT.

This clonotype showed up many times. This chain joins TRBV7-2 and TRBJ2-5; TRBD1 might be the D (6 bases). Trimming shortened V by 3 bases and J by 2 bases, and 19 bases separated the two germline ends. The CDR3 covers 17 residues. The germline V gene encodes CDR1 SGHTA and CDR2 FQGNSA. Here the CDR3 reads CASSLRDGWTAQETQYF. In DNA, the CDR3 is TGTGCCAGCAGCTTGCGAGATGGCTGGACAGCTCAAGAGACCCAGTACTTC.

In this sample, this clonotype turned up many times. The chain couples TRBV12-3 or TRBV12-4 to TRBJ2-5; TRBD2 aligns across 7 bases. V lost 4 bases and J lost 2; bases outside the gene matches: 7. The CDR3 totals 15 residues. In nucleotides, the CDR3 is TGTGCCAGCAGTTCCGTGGGGGAGGGTCAAGAGACCCAGTACTTC. It encodes CASSSVGEGQETQYF.

In this sample, this clonotype turned up a few times. The genes are TRBV25-1 and TRBJ1-6; no firm D call. Germline CDR1 reads MGHDK; CDR2 reads SYGVNS. CDR3 size: 13 residues. CDR3 sequence reads: CAVGGVDNSPLHF. CDR3 sequence (DNA): TGTGCAGTTGGTGGAGTAGATAATTCACCCCTCCACTTT.

The chain recombines TRBV12-3 or TRBV12-4 with TRBJ2-3; TRBD1 might be the D (6 bases). The ends were cut back, 5 bases at V and 5 bases at J, with 14 bases in the middle. The CDR3 length is 14 residues. The CDR3 spells CASSTTGGEDTQYF. For the CDR3, the DNA is TGTGCCAGCAGTACGACAGGAGGTGAAGATACGCAGTATTTT.